The 23 T cell receptor beta chains below all came from one sample that was sequenced in a study of shared clonotypes between healthy human individuals. CD45RO negativity and positive selection for CCR7 defined naive CD8 cells, a population that excluded terminally differentiated effector memory CD45RA+ cells. Sequencing was performed with immunoSEQ multiplex PCR; in TCRdb, only in-frame clones are kept and a portion is missing. The table shows about 2.2 million clones, with around 93% occurring only once. The material sequenced was naive CD8+ T cells from PBMCs. The receptors come from a young man in good health. Some clones in this sample may be carry-over from other donors' samples.

The sample holds a few counts of this clone. Within the sample, other DNA sequences also encode this same CDR3. The chain combines TRBV7-9 with TRBJ1-5; D not certain. Germline values: CDR1 SEHNR, CDR2 FQNEAQ (reference sequence). The CDR3 length is 13 residues. The ends were cut back, 1 base at V and 6 bases at J, with 7 bases in the middle. CDR3 in DNA: TGTGCCAGCAGCTTAGGAATTGGTCAGCCCCAGCATTTT. It specifies CASSLGIGQPQHF.

This chain joins TRBV11-3 and TRBJ2-7, with TRBD1 matching 7 bases. J was trimmed by 5 bases and V by 3 bases; bases with no gene match: 1. The CDR3 is 12 amino acids. Germline loops: CDR1 SGHNT, CDR2 YENEEA. The CDR3 sequence is CASSFRGHEQYF. The DNA for the CDR3 is TGTGCCAGCAGCTTTAGGGGGCACGAGCAGTACTTC.

V and J are TRBV10-3 and TRBJ2-3; no clear D gene. This CDR3 contains 11 residues. Per the germline V gene, CDR1 is ENHRY and CDR2 is SYGVKD. Trimming took off 11 bases at V and 0 bases at J, with 6 bases between the two ends. This chain's CDR3 is CAVLSTDTQYF. CDR3 in DNA: TGTGCCGTCCTAAGCACAGATACGCAGTATTTT.

This sequence joins TRBV30 and TRBJ2-3, with a weak D call TRBD1 (6 bases). V shed 3 bases and J shed 4 bases, with 11 bases lying between them. Germline values: CDR1 GTSNPN, CDR2 SVGIG (reference sequence). The CDR3 is 13 amino acids. The CDR3 sequence: CAWSINRADTQYF. CDR3 in DNA: TGTGCCTGGAGCATTAACAGGGCAGATACGCAGTATTTT.

The chain recombines TRBV7-9 with TRBJ2-6; unclear D gene. Looked up from germline, CDR1 is SEHNR and CDR2 is FQNEAQ (reference sequence). The CDR3 has 16 amino acids. V was shortened by 0 bases and J by 2 bases, with 8 bases between the two germline ends. The chain's CDR3 is CASSLAQLTGANVLTF. Written as DNA, the CDR3 is TGTGCCAGCAGCTTAGCACAGTTAACTGGGGCCAACGTCCTGACTTTC.

J is TRBJ2-1 and V is TRBV19; no firm D call. From germline, CDR1 is LNHDA and CDR2 SQIVND (reference sequence). CDR3 length: 13 amino acids. V was cut by 3 bases and J by 5 bases, with 8 bases left in between. CDR3 bases: TGTGCCAGTAGTATTTCGACAAACAATGAGCAGTTCTTC. Its translation: CASSISTNNEQFF.

CDR3 residues: CASSPRRDTQYF. For the CDR3, the DNA is TGTGCCAGTAGCCCACGGAGGGATACGCAGTATTTT. J is TRBJ2-3 and V is TRBV19; tentative D call: TRBD2 (5 bases). CDR1 LNHDA and CDR2 SQIVND come from the germline V gene (reference sequence). This CDR3 comprises 12 residues. The ends were cut back, 6 bases at V and 6 bases at J, with 10 bases in the middle.

The gene calls are TRBV29-1 and TRBJ2-7, with D perhaps matching TRBD2 (6 bases). V gave up 0 bases and J gave up 0 bases, with 18 bases separating them. Germline V lookup: CDR1 SQVTM, CDR2 ANQGSEA. This CDR3 contains 17 residues. The CDR3 region is CSVEDWGKGRSSYEQYF. CDR3 coding DNA: TGCAGCGTTGAAGATTGGGGCAAGGGGAGGAGCTCCTACGAGCAGTACTTC.

The rearrangement uses TRBV29-1 and TRBJ2-2, with 7 bases matching TRBD1. This CDR3 region has 12 residues. Per the germline V gene, CDR1 is SQVTM and CDR2 is ANQGSEA. CDR3 sequence: CSVGQYTGELFF. The CDR3 DNA reads TGCAGTGTGGGACAGTACACCGGGGAGCTGTTTTTT.

In regard to this clone: This sample includes further DNA sequences coding for the same CDR3. The chain carries TRBV5-1 and TRBJ2-1, with D tentatively TRBD1 (6 bases). From germline, CDR1 is SGHRS and CDR2 YFSETQ. V lost 1 base to trimming and J lost 10 bases, with 6 bases between them. The CDR3 consists of 11 residues. The CDR3 coding sequence is TGCGCCAGCAGCTTGAGGGGGGAGCAGTTCTTC. Amino acids: CASSLRGEQFF.

The chain has TRBV7-9 and TRBJ2-5; D is possibly TRBD1 or TRBD2 (5 bases each). Germline CDR1 reads SEHNR; CDR2 reads FQNEAQ (reference sequence). The V and J ends lost 5 bases and 5 bases respectively, with 21 bases between them. The CDR3 runs 16 residues. CDR3: CASSPHAGGGRETQYF. For the CDR3, the DNA is TGTGCCAGCAGCCCCCATGCGGGTGGGGGAAGGGAGACCCAGTACTTC.

The chain carries TRBV7-3 and TRBJ2-7; TRBD1 agrees at 7 bases. The CDR3 consists of 13 residues. The junction had 6 bases not matched to a gene; V was cut back by 5 bases and J by 5 bases. From germline, CDR1 is SGHTA and CDR2 FQGTGA. CDR3: CASSLDRDHEQYF. For the CDR3, the DNA is TGTGCCAGCAGCCTTGACAGGGACCACGAGCAGTACTTC.

This sequence joins TRBV18 and TRBJ1-4; D not resolved. The V and J ends lost 4 bases and 0 bases respectively, with 9 bases between them. The CDR3 runs to 15 residues. Germline CDR1 KGHSH, CDR2 LQKENI. The CDR3 DNA is TGTGCCAGCTCACACCAAGTGGCAACTAATGAAAAACTGTTTTTT. Encoded protein: CASSHQVATNEKLFF.

This clone was counted a single time. The chain recombines TRBV23-1 with TRBJ1-3, with unresolved D. TRBV23-1 is noted as an ORF with a role that remains uncertain. The CDR3 is made up of 16 amino acids. V was cut by 5 bases and J by 0 bases, with 14 bases left in between. The DNA for the CDR3 is TGCGCCAGCAGTAAAACCAGGCGGGACTCTGGAAACACCATATATTTT. This translates into CASSKTRRDSGNTIYF.

The rearrangement uses TRBV4-1 and TRBJ1-4; D gene uncertain. The V gene's germline CDR1 is MGHRA and CDR2 YSYEKL. This CDR3 comprises 16 residues. Trimming left V 1 base short and J 7 bases short, with 16 bases between. The CDR3 loop reads CASSQVRRERSEKLFF. DNA for the CDR3: TGCGCCAGCAGCCAAGTGAGAAGGGAAAGGAGTGAAAAACTGTTTTTT.

The genes are TRBV9 and TRBJ2-3, with 7 positions matching TRBD2. This CDR3 is 15 amino acids long. Germline-derived CDR1 and CDR2 are SGDLS and YYNGEE. Trimming took 2 bases from V and 6 from J; bases not matched to a gene: 9. Here the CDR3 reads CASSVSGGRGDTQYF. The CDR3 nucleotides are TGTGCCAGCAGCGTCTCCGGCGGGAGAGGTGATACGCAGTATTTT.

CDR3 sequence reads: CASSLGSQLNYGYTF. CDR3 sequence (DNA): TGTGCCAGCAGCTTAGGAAGTCAATTAAACTATGGCTACACCTTC. The chain links TRBV7-2 to TRBJ1-2; D not resolved. With 1 base removed from V and 2 bases from J, the gap between germline ends came to 11 bases. The CDR3 length is 15 residues. The germline gives CDR1 SGHTA, CDR2 FQGNSA.

The V and J genes are TRBV10-3 and TRBJ2-7, with a weak D call TRBD2 (5 bases). The germline V and J ends were trimmed by 3 bases and 5 bases, with 14 bases remaining between them. This CDR3 comprises 14 residues. From germline, CDR1 is ENHRY and CDR2 SYGVKD. The CDR3 reads CAISDGAAEHEQYF. In DNA, the CDR3 is TGTGCCATCAGTGATGGAGCGGCAGAACACGAGCAGTACTTC.

The J gene is TRBJ2-5, the V gene TRBV2; 12 bases match TRBD1. CDR1 and CDR2 from the germline V gene are SNHLY and FYNNEI. The CDR3 loop spans 14 amino acids. V was clipped by 5 bases and J by 5 bases; unmatched bases: 3. CDR3 in amino acids: CASSSGQGAETQYF. DNA of the CDR3: TGTGCCAGCAGTTCGGGACAGGGGGCCGAGACCCAGTACTTC. Based on the CDR3 plus reference TRBV2 and TRBJ2-5, the full variable domain is EPEVTQTPSHQVTQMGQEVILRCVPISNHLYFYWYRQILGQKVEFLVSFYNNEISEKSEIFDDQFSVERPDGSNFTLKIRSTKLEDSAMYFCASSSGQGAETQYFGPGTRLLVL.

The V gene is TRBV5-5, the J gene TRBJ1-2; 8 bases align to TRBD1. Germline V lookup: CDR1 SGHKS, CDR2 YYEKEE (reference sequence). J lost 10 bases, V lost 4 bases, and 9 bases had no gene match. This CDR3 has 13 residues. The DNA of the CDR3 is TGTGCCAGCAGCCCCCGGACAGGGATTCTCTACACCTTC. This gives the protein CASSPRTGILYTF.

This clone was seen just once. J is TRBJ2-7 and V is TRBV28; 10 bases are a match to TRBD1. V lost 3 bases, J lost 7 bases, and 15 bases stayed unmatched. Germline lookup yields CDR1 MDHEN and CDR2 SYDVKM. This CDR3 is built from 17 residues. The CDR3 coding sequence is TGTGCCAGCAGTTTTGAGGGACAGGGGCCCTGGTATGATGAGCAGTACTTC. Amino acid sequence: CASSFEGQGPWYDEQYF.

V and J are TRBV7-9 and TRBJ1-2; D is unresolved. This CDR3 contains 13 residues. The V end lost 5 bases, the J end lost 6 bases, and 13 bases lay between the germline ends. Germline CDR1 is SEHNR and CDR2 is FQNEAQ (reference sequence). The CDR3 spells CASSENLQDGYTF. Here the CDR3 DNA reads TGTGCCAGCAGCGAAAATTTGCAGGATGGCTACACCTTC.

The chain links TRBV13 to TRBJ2-1; 11 nucleotides line up with TRBD2. The CDR3 covers 16 residues. Trimming cost V 4 bases and J 8 bases; bases outside gene matches: 10. Germline V gene data show CDR1 as PRHDT and CDR2 as FYEKMQ (reference sequence). The CDR3 loop reads CASSSLAGGIWDEQFF. The DNA of the CDR3 is TGTGCCAGCAGCTCCCTAGCGGGAGGTATCTGGGATGAGCAGTTCTTC. Supplemented by reference TRBV13 and TRBJ2-1, the full variable domain reads AAGVIQSPRHLIKEKRETATLKCYPIPRHDTVYWYQQGPGQDPQFLISFYEKMQSDKGSIPDRFSAQQFSDYHSELNMSSLELGDSALYFCASSSLAGGIWDEQFFGPGTRLTVL.